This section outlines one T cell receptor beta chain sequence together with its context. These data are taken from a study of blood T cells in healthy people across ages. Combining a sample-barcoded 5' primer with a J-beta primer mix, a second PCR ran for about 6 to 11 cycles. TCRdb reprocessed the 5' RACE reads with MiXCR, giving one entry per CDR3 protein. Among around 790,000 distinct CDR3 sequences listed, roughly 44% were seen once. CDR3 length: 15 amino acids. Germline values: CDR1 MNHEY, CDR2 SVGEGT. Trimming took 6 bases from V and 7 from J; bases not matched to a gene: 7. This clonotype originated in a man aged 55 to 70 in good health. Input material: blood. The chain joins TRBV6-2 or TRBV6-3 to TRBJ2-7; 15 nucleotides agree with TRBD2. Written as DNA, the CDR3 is TGTGCCAGCAGAGACGGGACTAGCGGGAGGTATGAGCAGTACTTC. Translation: CASRDGTSGRYEQYF.